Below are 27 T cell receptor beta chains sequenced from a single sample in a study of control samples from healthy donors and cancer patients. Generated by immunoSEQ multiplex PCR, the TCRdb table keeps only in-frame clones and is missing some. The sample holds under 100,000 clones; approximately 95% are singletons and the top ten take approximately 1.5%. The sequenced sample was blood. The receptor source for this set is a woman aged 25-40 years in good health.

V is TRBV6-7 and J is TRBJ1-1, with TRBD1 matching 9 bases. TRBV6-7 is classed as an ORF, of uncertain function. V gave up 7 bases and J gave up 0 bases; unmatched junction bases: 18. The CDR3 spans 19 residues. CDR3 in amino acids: CASKSPGQGFGSLNTEAFF. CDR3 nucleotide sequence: TGTGCCAGCAAATCACCGGGACAGGGCTTTGGTAGCTTGAACACTGAAGCTTTCTTT.

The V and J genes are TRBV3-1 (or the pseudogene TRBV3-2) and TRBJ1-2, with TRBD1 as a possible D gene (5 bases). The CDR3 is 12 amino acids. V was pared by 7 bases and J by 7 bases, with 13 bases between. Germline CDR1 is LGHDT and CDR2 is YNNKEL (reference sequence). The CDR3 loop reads CASNEGGVGYTF. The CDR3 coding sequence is TGTGCCAGCAACGAAGGAGGGGTTGGCTACACCTTC.

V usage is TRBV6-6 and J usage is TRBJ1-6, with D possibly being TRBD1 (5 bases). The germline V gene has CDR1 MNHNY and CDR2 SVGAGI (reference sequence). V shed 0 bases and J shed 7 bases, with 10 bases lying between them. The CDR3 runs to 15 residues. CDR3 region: CASSYSPDSNSPLHF. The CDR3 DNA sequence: TGTGCCAGCAGTTACTCCCCCGACAGCAATTCACCCCTCCACTTT.

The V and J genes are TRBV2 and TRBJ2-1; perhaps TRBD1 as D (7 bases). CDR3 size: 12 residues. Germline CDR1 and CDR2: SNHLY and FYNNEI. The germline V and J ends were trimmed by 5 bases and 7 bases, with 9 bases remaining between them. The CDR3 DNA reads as TGTGCCAGCAGTCAGGGGGGAAATGAGCAGTTCTTC. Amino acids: CASSQGGNEQFF.

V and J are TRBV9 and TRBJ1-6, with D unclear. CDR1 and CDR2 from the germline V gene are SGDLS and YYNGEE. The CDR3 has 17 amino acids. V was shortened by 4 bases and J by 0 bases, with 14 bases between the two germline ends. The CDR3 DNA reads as TGTGCCAGCAGCCCCACCGGTCTAAGCTCCTATAATTCACCCCTCCACTTT. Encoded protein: CASSPTGLSSYNSPLHF.

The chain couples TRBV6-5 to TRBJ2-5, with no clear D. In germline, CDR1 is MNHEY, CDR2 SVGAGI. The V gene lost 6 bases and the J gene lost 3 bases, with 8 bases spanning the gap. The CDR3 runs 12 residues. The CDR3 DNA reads TGTGCCAGCAGCCGGTCAGAAGAGACCCAGTACTTC. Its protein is CASSRSEETQYF.

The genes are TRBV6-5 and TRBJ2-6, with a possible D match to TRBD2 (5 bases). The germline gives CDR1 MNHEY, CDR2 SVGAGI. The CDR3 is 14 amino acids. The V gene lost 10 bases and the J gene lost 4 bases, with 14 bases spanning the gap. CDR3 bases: TGTGCCACGGAAGAGGGTTCCGGGGCCAACGTCCTGACTTTC. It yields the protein CATEEGSGANVLTF.

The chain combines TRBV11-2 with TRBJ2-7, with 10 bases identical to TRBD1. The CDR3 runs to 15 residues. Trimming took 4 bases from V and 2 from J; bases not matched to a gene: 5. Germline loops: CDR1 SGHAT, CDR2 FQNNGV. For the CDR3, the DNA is TGTGCCAGCAGCTACCCGGGGACAGGGGCCTACGAGCAGTACTTC. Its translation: CASSYPGTGAYEQYF.

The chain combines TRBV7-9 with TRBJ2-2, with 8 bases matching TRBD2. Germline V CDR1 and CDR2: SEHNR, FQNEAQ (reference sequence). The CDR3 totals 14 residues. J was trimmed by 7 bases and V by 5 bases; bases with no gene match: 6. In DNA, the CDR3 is TGTGCCAGCAGCACTTATCGGGAGGGCGGGGAGCTGTTTTTT. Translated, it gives CASSTYREGGELFF.

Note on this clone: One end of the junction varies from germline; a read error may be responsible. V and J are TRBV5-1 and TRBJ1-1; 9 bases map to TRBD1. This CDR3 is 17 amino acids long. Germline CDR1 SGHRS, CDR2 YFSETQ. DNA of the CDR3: TGCGCCAGCAGCCTGGGGACAGGGAAGATGACTGACACTGAAACTTTCTTT. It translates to CASSLGTGKMTDTETFF.

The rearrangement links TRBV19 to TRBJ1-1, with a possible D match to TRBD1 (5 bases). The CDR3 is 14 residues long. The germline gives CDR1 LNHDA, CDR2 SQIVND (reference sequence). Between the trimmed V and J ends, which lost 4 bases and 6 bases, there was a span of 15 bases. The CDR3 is CASSTRGDRSEAFF. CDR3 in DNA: TGTGCCAGTAGTACACGGGGGGATAGGTCTGAAGCTTTCTTT.

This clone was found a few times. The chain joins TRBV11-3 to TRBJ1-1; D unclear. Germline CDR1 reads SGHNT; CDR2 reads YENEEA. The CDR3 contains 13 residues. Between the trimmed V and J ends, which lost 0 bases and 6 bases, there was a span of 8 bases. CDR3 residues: CASSLEPASEAFF. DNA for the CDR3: TGTGCCAGCAGCTTAGAACCGGCCTCTGAAGCTTTCTTT.

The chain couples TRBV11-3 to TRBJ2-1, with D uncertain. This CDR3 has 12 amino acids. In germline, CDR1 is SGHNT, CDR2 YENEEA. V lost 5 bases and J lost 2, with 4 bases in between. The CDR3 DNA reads TGTGCCAGCAGCGCTACCTACAATGAGCAGTTCTTC. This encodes CASSATYNEQFF. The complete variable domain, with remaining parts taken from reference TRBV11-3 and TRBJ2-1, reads EAGVVQSPRYKIIEKKQPVAFWCNPISGHNTLYWYLQNLGQGPELLIRYENEEAVDDSQLPKDRFSAERLKGVDSTLKIQPAELGDSAVYLCASSATYNEQFFGPGTRLTVL.

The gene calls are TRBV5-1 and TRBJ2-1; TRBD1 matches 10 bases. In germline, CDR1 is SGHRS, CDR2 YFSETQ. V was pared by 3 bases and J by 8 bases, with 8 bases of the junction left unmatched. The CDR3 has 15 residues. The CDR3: CASSWHGTGDYEQFF. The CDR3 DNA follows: TGCGCCAGCAGCTGGCACGGGACAGGGGATTATGAGCAGTTCTTC.

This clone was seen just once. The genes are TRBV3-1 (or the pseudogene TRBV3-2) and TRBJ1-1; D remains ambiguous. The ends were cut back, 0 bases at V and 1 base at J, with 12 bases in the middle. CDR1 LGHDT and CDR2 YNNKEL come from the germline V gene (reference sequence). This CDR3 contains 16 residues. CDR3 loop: CASSQERVVSNTEAFF. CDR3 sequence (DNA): TGTGCCAGCAGCCAAGAACGGGTGGTCTCGAACACTGAAGCTTTCTTT.

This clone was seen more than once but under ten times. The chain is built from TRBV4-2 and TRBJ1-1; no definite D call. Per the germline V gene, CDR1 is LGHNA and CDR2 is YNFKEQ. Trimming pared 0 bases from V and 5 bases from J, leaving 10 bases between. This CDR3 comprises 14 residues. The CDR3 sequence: CASSQEGFLTEAFF. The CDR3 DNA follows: TGTGCCAGCAGCCAAGAGGGATTTTTAACTGAAGCTTTCTTT.

CDR3 protein: CASRPTGDTEAFF. The CDR3 coding sequence is TGTGCCAGCAGACCGACAGGGGACACTGAAGCTTTCTTT. The chain employs TRBV2 and TRBJ1-1; TRBD1 aligns across 8 bases. J gave up 3 bases and V 6 bases, and 3 bases lay outside the gene matches. From germline, CDR1 is SNHLY and CDR2 FYNNEI. This CDR3 is built from 13 residues.

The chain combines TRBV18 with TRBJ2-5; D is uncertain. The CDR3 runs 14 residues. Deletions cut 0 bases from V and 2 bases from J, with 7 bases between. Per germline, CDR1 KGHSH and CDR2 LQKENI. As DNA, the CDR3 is TGTGCCAGCTCACCACCCTCAGTACAAGAGACCCAGTACTTC. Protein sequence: CASSPPSVQETQYF.

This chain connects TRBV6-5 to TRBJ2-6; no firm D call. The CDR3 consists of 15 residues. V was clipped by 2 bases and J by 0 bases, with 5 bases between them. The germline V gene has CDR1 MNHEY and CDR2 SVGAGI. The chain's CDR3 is CASSYSLSGANVLTF. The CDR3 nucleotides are TGTGCCAGCAGTTACAGCCTCTCTGGGGCCAACGTCCTGACTTTC.

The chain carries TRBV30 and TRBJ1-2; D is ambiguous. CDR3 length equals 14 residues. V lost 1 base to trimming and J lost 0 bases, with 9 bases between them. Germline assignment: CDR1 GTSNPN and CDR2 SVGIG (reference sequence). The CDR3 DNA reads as TGTGCCTGGAGTGGTCCCGGTGCTAACTATGGCTACACCTTC. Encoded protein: CAWSGPGANYGYTF.

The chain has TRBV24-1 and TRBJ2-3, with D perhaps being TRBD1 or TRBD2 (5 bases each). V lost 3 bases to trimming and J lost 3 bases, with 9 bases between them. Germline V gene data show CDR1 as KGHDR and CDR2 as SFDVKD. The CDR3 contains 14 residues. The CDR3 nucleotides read TGTGCCACCAGTGATCTAGCAGGGACAGATACGCAGTATTTT. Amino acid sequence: CATSDLAGTDTQYF.

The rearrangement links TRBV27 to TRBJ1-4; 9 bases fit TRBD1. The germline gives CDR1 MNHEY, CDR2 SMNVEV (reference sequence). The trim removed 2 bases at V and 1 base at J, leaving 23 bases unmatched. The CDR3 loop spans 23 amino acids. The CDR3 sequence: CASSLKFQLYFGDRALTNEKLFF. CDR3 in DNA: TGTGCCAGCAGTTTAAAGTTTCAATTATATTTTGGGGACAGGGCGTTAACTAATGAAAAACTGTTTTTT.

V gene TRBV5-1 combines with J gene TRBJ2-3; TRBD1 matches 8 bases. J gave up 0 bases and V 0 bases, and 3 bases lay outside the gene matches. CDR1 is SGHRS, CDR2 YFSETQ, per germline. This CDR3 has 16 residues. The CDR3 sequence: CASSLGTGQSTDTQYF. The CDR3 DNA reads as TGCGCCAGCAGCTTGGGGACAGGGCAAAGCACAGATACGCAGTATTTT. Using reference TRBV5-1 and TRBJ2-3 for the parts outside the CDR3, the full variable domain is KAGVTQTPRYLIKTRGQQVTLSCSPISGHRSVSWYQQTPGQGLQFLFEYFSETQRNKGNFPGRFSGRQFSNSRSEMNVSTLELGDSALYLCASSLGTGQSTDTQYFGPGTRLTVL.

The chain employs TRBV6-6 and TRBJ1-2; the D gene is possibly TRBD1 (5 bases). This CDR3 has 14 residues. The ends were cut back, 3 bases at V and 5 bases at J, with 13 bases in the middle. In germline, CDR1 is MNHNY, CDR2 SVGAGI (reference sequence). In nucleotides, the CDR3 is TGTGCCAGCAGTTATGAGGGGATTGGGTATGGCTACACCTTC. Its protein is CASSYEGIGYGYTF.

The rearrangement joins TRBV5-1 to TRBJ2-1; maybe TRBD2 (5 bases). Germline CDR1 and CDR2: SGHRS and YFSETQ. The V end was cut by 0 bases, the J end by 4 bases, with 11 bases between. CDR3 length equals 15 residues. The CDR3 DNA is TGCGCCAGCAGCTTGGAGGTTGGGAGTTACAATGAGCAGTTCTTC. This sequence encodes CASSLEVGSYNEQFF.

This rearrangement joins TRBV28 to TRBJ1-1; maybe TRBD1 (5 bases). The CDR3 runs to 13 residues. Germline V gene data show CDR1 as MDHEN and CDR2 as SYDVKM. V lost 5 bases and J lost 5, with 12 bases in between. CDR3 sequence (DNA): TGTGCCAGCAGTCCCCCCAGGGATACTGAAGCTTTCTTT. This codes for CASSPPRDTEAFF.

This CDR3 is CASSSDSYGYTF. The DNA of the CDR3 is TGCGCCAGCAGCTCCGACAGCTATGGCTACACCTTC. The chain carries TRBV5-1 and TRBJ1-2; D is possibly TRBD1 (5 bases). V dropped 3 bases and J dropped 4 bases, with 7 bases sitting between them. The V gene's germline CDR1 is SGHRS and CDR2 YFSETQ. The CDR3 spans 12 residues.